The 7 T cell receptor beta chains reported below all come from one sample, sequenced in a study of blood T cell repertoires in COVID-19. Clones were sequenced by immunoSEQ multiplex PCR, and TCRdb holds only the in-frame ones, with some missing. The data hold roughly 75,000 clones, with around 85% observed a single time. Sample: peripheral blood. Receptors originate from a man aged 50 to 60 with COVID-19, enrolled during active disease.

This chain links TRBV6-1 with TRBJ1-6; tentative D call: TRBD1 (6 bases). The V gene's germline CDR1 is MNHNS and CDR2 SASEGT. The length of the CDR3 is 15 residues. V lost 5 bases and J 9 bases, leaving 17 bases between the germline ends. The CDR3 spells CASSPPAGVGSPLHF. CDR3 bases: TGTGCCAGCAGTCCGCCCGCAGGGGTAGGTTCACCCCTCCACTTT.

This chain links TRBV28 with TRBJ2-5; D might be TRBD2 (6 bases). Germline V gene data show CDR1 as MDHEN and CDR2 as SYDVKM. This CDR3 is 13 amino acids long. V lost 6 bases, J lost 2 bases, and 10 bases lay in between. In nucleotides, the CDR3 is TGTGCCAGCAGGAACGGGGGACAAGAGACCCAGTACTTC. It yields the protein CASRNGGQETQYF.

This chain joins TRBV9 and TRBJ2-3; 11 nucleotides agree with TRBD1. The CDR3 runs 15 residues. Germline V CDR1 and CDR2: SGDLS, YYNGEE. With V trimmed by 4 bases and J by 4 bases, 5 bases remained unmatched. For the CDR3, the DNA is TGTGCCAGCAGCCTTGGGACAGGGGGGCCAGATACGCAGTATTTT. Protein product: CASSLGTGGPDTQYF.

Only a few counts were recorded for this clone. A read error may account for a junction end that differs from germline. The V gene is TRBV29-1, the J gene TRBJ1-2; TRBD1 is a possible D gene (5 bases). The CDR3 totals 12 residues. Germline V gives CDR1 SQVTM, CDR2 ANQGSEA. The CDR3 DNA reads TGCAGCGGGTTACAGGATAACTACGGCTACACCTTC. Its protein product is CSGLQDNYGYTF.

The rearrangement links TRBV7-9 to TRBJ2-7; D not resolved. This CDR3 is built from 13 residues. Germline CDR1 SEHNR, CDR2 FQNEAQ (reference sequence). V was pared by 3 bases and J by 2 bases, with 8 bases between. The CDR3 loop reads CASSFGGTYEQYF. In nucleotides, the CDR3 is TGTGCCAGCAGCTTTGGCGGTACCTACGAGCAGTACTTC.

The J gene is TRBJ2-1, the V gene TRBV5-1; 7 bases align to TRBD2. The CDR3 consists of 15 residues. The V gene end was trimmed by 0 bases and the J gene end by 8 bases; junction bases not matched to a gene: 8. The germline gives CDR1 SGHRS, CDR2 YFSETQ. The CDR3 region has the DNA TGCGCCAGCAGCTTGGCGATTGGGAGGGCCGATGAGCAGTTCTTC. Protein sequence: CASSLAIGRADEQFF.

The rearrangement links TRBV7-2 to TRBJ1-1; D is undetermined. In germline, CDR1 is SGHTA, CDR2 FQGNSA. The V end lost 1 base, the J end lost 0 bases, and 21 bases lay between the germline ends. The CDR3 runs to 19 residues. CDR3 bases: TGTGCCAGCAGCTTAGTAGCCCTCGGAGGGAGGTCCCTGAACACTGAAGCTTTCTTT. Translated, it gives CASSLVALGGRSLNTEAFF.